This T cell receptor (beta chain) originates from a study of control samples from healthy donors and cancer patients. CDR1 SGHRS and CDR2 YFSETQ come from the germline V gene. The CDR3 extends over 12 amino acids. V dropped 7 bases and J dropped 1 base, with 9 bases sitting between them. Repertoires were generated with immunoSEQ multiplex PCR, while TCRdb's copy carries only in-frame clones and drops some. The sample yields 70,000 to 80,000 clones, around nine tenths seen once. The chain is built from TRBV5-1 and TRBJ2-7; D not resolved. The TCR originated in a woman aged 55-75 years with head and neck cancer. The sequenced sample was PBMCs. The CDR3 DNA reads TGCGCCAGCGCCACAGATTCCTACGAGCAGTACTTC. It codes for CASATDSYEQYF.